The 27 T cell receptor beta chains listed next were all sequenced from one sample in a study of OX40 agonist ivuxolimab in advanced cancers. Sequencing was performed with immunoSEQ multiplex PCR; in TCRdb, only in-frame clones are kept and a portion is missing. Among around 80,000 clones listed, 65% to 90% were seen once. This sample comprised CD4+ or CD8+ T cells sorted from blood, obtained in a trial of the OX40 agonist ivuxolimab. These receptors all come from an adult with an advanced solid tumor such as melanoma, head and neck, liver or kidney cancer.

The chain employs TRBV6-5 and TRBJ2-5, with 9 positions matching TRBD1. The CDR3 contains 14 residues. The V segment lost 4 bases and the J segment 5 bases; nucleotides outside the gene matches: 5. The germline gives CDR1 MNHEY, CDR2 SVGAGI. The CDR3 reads CASSSGQGRETQYF. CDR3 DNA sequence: TGTGCCAGCAGTTCCGGACAGGGGCGTGAGACCCAGTACTTC.

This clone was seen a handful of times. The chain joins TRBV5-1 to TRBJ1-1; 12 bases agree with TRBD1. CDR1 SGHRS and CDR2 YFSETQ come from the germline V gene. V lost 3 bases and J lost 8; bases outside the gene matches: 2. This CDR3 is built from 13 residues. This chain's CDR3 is CASSSGTGGEAFF. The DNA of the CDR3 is TGCGCCAGCAGCTCCGGGACAGGGGGCGAAGCTTTCTTT.

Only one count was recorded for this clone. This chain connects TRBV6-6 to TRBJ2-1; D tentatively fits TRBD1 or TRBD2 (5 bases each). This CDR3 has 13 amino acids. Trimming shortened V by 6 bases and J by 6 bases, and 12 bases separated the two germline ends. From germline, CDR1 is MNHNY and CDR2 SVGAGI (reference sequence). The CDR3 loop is CASRGEGGNEQFF. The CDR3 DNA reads TGTGCCAGCAGAGGGGAAGGAGGCAATGAGCAGTTCTTC.

This chain's CDR3 is CASSPTTANQPQHF. The CDR3 DNA follows: TGTGCCAGCAGCCCAACGACAGCTAATCAGCCCCAGCATTTT. This sequence joins TRBV7-2 and TRBJ1-5; perhaps TRBD1 as D (5 bases). Germline CDR1 and CDR2: SGHTA and FQGNSA. This CDR3 has 14 amino acids. V was clipped by 5 bases and J by 4 bases, with 12 bases between them.

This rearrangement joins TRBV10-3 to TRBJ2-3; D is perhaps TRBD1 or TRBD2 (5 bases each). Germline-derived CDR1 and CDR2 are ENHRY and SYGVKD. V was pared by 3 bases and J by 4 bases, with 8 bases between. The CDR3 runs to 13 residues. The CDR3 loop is CAISERGADTQYF. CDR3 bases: TGTGCCATCAGTGAAAGAGGGGCAGATACGCAGTATTTT.

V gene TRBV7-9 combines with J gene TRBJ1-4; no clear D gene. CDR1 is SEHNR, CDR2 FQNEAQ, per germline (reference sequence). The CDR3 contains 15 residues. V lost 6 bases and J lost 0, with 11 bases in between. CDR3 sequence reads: CASRKTGTTNEKLFF. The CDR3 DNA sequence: TGTGCCAGCAGGAAGACGGGGACAACTAATGAAAAACTGTTTTTT.

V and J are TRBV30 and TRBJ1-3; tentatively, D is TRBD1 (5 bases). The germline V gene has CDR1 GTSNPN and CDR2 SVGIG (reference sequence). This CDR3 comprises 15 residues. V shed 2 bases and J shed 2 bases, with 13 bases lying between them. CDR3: CAWSPPGATGNTIYF. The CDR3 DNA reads TGTGCCTGGAGTCCGCCCGGGGCAACTGGAAACACCATATATTTT.

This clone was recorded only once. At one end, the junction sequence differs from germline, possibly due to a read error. CDR3 in amino acids: CASSPTGGHASDEQYF. The CDR3 region has the DNA TGTGCCAGCAGTCCCACGGGGGGCCATGCCTCCGACGAGCAGTACTTC. This sequence joins TRBV6-6 and TRBJ2-7; maybe TRBD2 (7 bases). CDR3 length equals 16 residues. Germline V gene lookup returns CDR1 MNHNY and CDR2 SVGAGI (reference sequence).

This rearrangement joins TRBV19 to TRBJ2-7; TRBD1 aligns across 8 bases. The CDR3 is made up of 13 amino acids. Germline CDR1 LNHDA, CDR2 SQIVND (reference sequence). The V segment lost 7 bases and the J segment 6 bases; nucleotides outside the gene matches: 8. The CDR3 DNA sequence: TGTGCCAGTAAGAGACAGGGGATTAGCGAGCAGTACTTC. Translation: CASKRQGISEQYF.

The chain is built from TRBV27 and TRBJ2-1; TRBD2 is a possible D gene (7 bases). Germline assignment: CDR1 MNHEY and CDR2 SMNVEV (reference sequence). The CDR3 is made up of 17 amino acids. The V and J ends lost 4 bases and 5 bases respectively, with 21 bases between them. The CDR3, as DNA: TGTGCCAGCAGTTGGACCGTAGGGGGGGGATCCCACAATGAGCAGTTCTTC. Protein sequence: CASSWTVGGGSHNEQFF.

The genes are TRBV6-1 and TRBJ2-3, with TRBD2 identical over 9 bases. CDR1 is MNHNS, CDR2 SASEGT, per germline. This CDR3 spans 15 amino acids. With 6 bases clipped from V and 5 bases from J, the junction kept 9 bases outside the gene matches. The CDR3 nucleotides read TGTGCCAGCAGCCAGCGGGGGGTCAAGAGAGATACGCAGTATTTT. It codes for CASSQRGVKRDTQYF.

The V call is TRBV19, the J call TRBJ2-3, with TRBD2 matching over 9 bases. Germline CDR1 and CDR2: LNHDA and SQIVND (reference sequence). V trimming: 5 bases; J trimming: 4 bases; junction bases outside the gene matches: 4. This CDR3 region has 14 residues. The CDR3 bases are TGTGCCAGTAGTCCTAGCGGGACCCCAGATACGCAGTATTTT. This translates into CASSPSGTPDTQYF.

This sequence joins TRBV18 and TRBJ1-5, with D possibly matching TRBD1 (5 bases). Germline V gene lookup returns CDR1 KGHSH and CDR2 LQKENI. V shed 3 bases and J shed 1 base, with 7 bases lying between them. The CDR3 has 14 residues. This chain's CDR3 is CASSPDRSNQPQHF. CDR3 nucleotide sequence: TGTGCCAGCTCACCTGACAGAAGCAATCAGCCCCAGCATTTT.

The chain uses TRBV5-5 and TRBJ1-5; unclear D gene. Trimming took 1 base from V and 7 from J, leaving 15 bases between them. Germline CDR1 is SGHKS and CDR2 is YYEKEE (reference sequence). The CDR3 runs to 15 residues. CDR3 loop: CASSLSRAEGQPQHF. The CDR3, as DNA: TGTGCCAGCAGCTTGAGTCGGGCGGAGGGCCAGCCCCAGCATTTT.

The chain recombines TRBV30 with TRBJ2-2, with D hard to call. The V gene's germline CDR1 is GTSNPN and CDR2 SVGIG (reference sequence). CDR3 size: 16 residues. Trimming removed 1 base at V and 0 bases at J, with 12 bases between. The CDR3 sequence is CAWSDVWVSNTGELFF. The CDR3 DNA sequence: TGTGCCTGGAGTGACGTTTGGGTTTCGAACACCGGGGAGCTGTTTTTT. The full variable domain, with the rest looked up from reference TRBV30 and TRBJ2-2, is SQTIHQWPATLVQPVGSPLSLECTVEGTSNPNLYWYRQAAGRGLQLLFYSVGIGQISSEVPQNLSASRPQDRQFILSSKKLLLSDSGFYLCAWSDVWVSNTGELFFGEGSRLTVL.

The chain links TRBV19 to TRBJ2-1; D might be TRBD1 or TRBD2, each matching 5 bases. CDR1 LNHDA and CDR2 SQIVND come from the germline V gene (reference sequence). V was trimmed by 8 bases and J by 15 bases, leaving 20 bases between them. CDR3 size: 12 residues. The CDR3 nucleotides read TGTGCCAGTTCCACCTCCGGGACGCGGTGGTTCTTC. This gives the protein CASSTSGTRWFF.

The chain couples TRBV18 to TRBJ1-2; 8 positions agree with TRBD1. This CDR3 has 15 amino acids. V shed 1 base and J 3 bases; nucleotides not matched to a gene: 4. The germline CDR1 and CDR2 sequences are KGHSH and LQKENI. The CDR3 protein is CASSPLGQGHYGYTF. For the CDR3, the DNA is TGTGCCAGCTCACCACTTGGACAGGGACACTATGGCTACACCTTC. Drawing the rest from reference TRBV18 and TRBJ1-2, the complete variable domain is NAGVMQNPRHLVRRRGQEARLRCSPMKGHSHVYWYRQLPEEGLKFMVYLQKENIIDESGMPKERFSAEFPKEGPSILRIQQVVRGDSAAYFCASSPLGQGHYGYTFGSGTRLTVV.

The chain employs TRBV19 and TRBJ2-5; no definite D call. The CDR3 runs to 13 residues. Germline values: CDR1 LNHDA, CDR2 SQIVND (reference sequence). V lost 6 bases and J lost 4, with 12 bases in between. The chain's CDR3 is CASSDGERETQYF. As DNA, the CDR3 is TGTGCCAGTAGCGATGGGGAAAGAGAGACCCAGTACTTC. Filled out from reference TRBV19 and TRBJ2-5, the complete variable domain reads DGGITQSPKYLFRKEGQNVTLSCEQNLNHDAMYWYRQDPGQGLRLIYYSQIVNDFQKGDIAEGYSVSREKKESFPLTVTSAQKNPTAFYLCASSDGERETQYFGPGTRLLVL.

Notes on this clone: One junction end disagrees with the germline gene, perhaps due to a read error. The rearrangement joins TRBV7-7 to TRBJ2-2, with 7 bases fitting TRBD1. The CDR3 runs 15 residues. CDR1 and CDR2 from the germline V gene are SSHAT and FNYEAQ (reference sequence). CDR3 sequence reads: CASSPDRVGTGELFF. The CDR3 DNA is TGTGCTAGCAGCCCCGACAGGGTTGGCACCGGGGAGCTGTTTTTT.

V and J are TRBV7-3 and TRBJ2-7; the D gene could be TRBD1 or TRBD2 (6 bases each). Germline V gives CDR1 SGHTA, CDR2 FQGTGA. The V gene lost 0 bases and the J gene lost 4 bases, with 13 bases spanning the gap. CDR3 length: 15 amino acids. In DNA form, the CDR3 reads TGTGCCAGCAGCTTAACGGGTCAGGGGACTTACGAGCAGTACTTC. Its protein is CASSLTGQGTYEQYF.

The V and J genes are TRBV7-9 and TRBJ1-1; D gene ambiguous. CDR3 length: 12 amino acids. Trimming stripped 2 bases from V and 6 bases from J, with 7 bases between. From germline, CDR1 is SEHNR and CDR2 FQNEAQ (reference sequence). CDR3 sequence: CASSLKGSEAFF. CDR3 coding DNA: TGTGCCAGCAGCTTAAAAGGATCTGAAGCTTTCTTT.

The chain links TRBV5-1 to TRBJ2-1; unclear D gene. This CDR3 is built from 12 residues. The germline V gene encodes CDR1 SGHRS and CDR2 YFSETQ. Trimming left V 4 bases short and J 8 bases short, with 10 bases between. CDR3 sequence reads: CASSLRWDEQFF. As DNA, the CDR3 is TGCGCCAGCAGCCTCCGCTGGGATGAGCAGTTCTTC.

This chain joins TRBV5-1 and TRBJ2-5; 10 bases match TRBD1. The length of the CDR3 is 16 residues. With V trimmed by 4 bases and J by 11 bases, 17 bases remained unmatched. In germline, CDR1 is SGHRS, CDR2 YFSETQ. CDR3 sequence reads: CASSPVRTGGTWEQYF. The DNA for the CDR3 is TGCGCCAGCAGCCCTGTACGGACAGGGGGTACATGGGAGCAGTACTTC.

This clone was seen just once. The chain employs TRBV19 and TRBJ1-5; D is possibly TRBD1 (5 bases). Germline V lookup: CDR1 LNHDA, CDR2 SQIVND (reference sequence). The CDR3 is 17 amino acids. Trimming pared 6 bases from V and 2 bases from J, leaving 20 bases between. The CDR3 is CASRTRSGTAGNQPQHF. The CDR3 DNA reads TGTGCCAGTAGGACCCGCTCAGGGACGGCGGGCAATCAGCCCCAGCATTTT.

The CDR3 sequence: CAISERGGYEQYF. In nucleotides, the CDR3 is TGTGCCATCAGTGAGCGGGGCGGCTACGAGCAGTACTTC. The rearrangement joins TRBV10-3 to TRBJ2-7; the D call may be TRBD1 or TRBD2 (5 bases each). This CDR3 is 13 amino acids long. Trimming shortened V by 2 bases and J by 3 bases, and 8 bases separated the two germline ends. Germline V gene sequence: CDR1 ENHRY, CDR2 SYGVKD.

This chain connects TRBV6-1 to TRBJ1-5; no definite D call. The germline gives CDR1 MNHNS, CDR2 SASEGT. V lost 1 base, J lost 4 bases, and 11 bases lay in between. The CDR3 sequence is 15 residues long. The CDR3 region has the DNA TGTGCCAGCAGTGAAGGGGCCACCCAGAATCAGCCCCAGCATTTT. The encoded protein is CASSEGATQNQPQHF.

The CDR3, as DNA: TGCGCCAGCAGCCATGGGGGGCAGGGGACGGAGGAAGCTTTCTTT. Translated, it gives CASSHGGQGTEEAFF. V is TRBV4-3 and J is TRBJ1-1; TRBD1 might be the D (6 bases). Germline V gene data show CDR1 as LGHNA and CDR2 as YSLEER. V lost 3 bases and J lost 8, with 19 bases in between. This CDR3 region has 15 residues.